The clone carrying this T cell receptor (beta chain) has at least ten counts. As yet, its antigen is unknown. Researchers took RNA transcripts and amplified TCR beta CDR3 regions from them. First-round RT-PCR used HTBI primers; second-round multiplex PCR followed. TCRdb re-called the multiplex PCR reads with MiXCR, one entry per CDR3 protein. The sample comprises some 170,000 distinct CDR3 sequences, roughly two fifths of which are singletons, and 8% to 10% rests with the top ten. The CDR3 consists of 11 residues. Trimming removed 6 bases from V and 4 bases from J, with 6 bases in between. These data come from a study of Graves' ophthalmopathy and Graves' hyperthyroidism. Study-wide results and caveats: The authors also found most expanded thyroid clonotypes above 0.001 frequency in blood.

What was sequenced was peripheral blood. This chain uses TRBV12-3 or TRBV12-4 with TRBJ2-5; no clear D gene. The TCR sequence derives from a man aged 30-40 years with Graves' ophthalmopathy. CDR3 coding DNA: TGTGCCAGCAGGCTCGTAGAGACCCAGTACTTC. This sequence encodes CASRLVETQYF.